This TCR beta chain was captured in a study of metastatic and nonmetastatic thyroid tumors. About the study: For malignant and benign thyroid patients, tumor or nodule tissue and blood were the sources whose repertoires were compared.

Trimming took off 3 bases at V and 7 bases at J, with 14 bases between the two ends. CDR1 and CDR2 from the germline V gene are SGHNT and YYREEE (reference sequence). The CDR3 totals 13 residues. This clone showed up just a few times. What it recognizes is unknown. As originally analysed: To classify distant metastasis in papillary thyroid cancer, a model was built from CDR3 differences across clinicopathological groups. Using MiXCR, TCRdb reanalyzed the PCR reads. These V and J calls rely on TCRdb rather than the paper's analysis. Found here are almost 85,000 clones, roughly an eighth of them singletons; the top ten hold approximately 8.8%. The study's findings and limits: Within blood and tumor, benign nodules reportedly had significantly lower TCR beta diversity than malignant thyroid tumors did.

Each patient came to thyroid surgery without any prior treatment (of any kind). What was sequenced was tumor tissue. The rearrangement links TRBV5-4 to TRBJ2-7; D is perhaps TRBD1 or TRBD2 (6 bases each). This receptor was obtained from a female donor with papillary thyroid cancer or a benign thyroid nodule (not recorded which). Some clones in this sample may be carry-over from other donors' samples. As DNA, the CDR3 is TGTGCCAGCAGCTCTGGGGGGCTAGCGGAGCAGTACTTC. This codes for CASSSGGLAEQYF.